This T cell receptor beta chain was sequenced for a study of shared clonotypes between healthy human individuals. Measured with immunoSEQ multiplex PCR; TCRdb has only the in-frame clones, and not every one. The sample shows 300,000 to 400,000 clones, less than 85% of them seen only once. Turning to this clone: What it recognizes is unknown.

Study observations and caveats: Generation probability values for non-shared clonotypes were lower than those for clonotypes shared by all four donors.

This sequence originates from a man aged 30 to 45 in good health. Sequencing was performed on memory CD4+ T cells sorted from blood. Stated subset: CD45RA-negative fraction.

CDR3 sequence: CASSSIGGLSSYEQYF. CDR3 coding DNA: TGTGCCAGCAGCTCTATAGGGGGACTAAGCTCCTACGAGCAGTACTTC. The chain recombines TRBV7-2 with TRBJ2-7, with D possibly matching TRBD2 (7 bases). CDR1 is SGHTA and CDR2 is FQGNSA in the germline V gene. Trimming took off 4 bases at V and 0 bases at J, with 16 bases between the two ends. The CDR3 consists of 16 residues.